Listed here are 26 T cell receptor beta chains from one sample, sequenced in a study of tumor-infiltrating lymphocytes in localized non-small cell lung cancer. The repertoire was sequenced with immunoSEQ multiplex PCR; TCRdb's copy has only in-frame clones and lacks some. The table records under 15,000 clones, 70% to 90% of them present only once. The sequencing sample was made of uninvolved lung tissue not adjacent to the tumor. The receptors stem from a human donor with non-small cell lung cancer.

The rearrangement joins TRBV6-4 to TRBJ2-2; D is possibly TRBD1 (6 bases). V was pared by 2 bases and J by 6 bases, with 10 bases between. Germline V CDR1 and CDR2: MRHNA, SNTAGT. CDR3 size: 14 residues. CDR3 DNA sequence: TGTGCCAGCAGTGACACGACAGGCGCCGGGGAGCTGTTTTTT. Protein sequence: CASSDTTGAGELFF.

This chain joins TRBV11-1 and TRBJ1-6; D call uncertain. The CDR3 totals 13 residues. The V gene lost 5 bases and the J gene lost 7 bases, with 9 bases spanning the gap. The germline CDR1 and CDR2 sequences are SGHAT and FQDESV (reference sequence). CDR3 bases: TGTGCCAGCAGCCCAACCCGGAATTCACCCCTCCACTTT. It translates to CASSPTRNSPLHF.

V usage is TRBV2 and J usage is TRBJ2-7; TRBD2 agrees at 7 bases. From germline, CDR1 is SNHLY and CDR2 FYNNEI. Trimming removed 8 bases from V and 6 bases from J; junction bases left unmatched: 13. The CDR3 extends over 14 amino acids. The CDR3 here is CASGASGEYREQYF. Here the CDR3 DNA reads TGTGCCAGCGGGGCCAGCGGGGAATATCGCGAGCAGTACTTC.

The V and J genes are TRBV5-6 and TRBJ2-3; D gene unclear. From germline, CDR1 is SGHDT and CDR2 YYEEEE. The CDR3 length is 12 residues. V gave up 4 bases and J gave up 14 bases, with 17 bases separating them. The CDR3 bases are TGTGCCAGCAGCCCAGACCTTGGTGCAGTGTATTTT. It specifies CASSPDLGAVYF.

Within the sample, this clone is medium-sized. CDR3 sequence reads: CASSVVVGGTDTQYF. CDR3 coding DNA: TGTGCCAGCAGCGTAGTGGTGGGAGGCACAGATACGCAGTATTTT. V and J are TRBV9 and TRBJ2-3, with D possibly matching TRBD2 (5 bases). Germline V CDR1 and CDR2: SGDLS, YYNGEE. Trimming took off 0 bases at V and 1 base at J, with 9 bases between the two ends. The CDR3 length is 15 residues.

CDR3 amino acids: CASSWTITGGGGANVLTF. The CDR3 DNA is TGCGCCAGCAGCTGGACCATCACCGGGGGAGGTGGGGCCAACGTCCTGACTTTC. The chain links TRBV5-1 to TRBJ2-6, with a tentative D call TRBD2 (6 bases). Trimming removed 3 bases at V and 3 bases at J, with 19 bases between. The CDR3 extends over 18 amino acids. In germline, CDR1 is SGHRS, CDR2 YFSETQ.

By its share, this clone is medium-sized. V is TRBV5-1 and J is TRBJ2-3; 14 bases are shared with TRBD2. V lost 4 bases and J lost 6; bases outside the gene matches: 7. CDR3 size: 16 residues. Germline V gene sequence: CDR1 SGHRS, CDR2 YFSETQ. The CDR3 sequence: CASSATSGGEKDTQYF. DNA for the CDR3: TGCGCCAGCAGCGCGACTAGCGGGGGGGAAAAGGATACGCAGTATTTT.

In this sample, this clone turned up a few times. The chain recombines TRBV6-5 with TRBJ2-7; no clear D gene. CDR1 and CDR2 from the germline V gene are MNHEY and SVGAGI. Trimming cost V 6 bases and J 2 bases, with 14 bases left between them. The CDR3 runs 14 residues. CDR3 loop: CASSMGGRPYEQYF. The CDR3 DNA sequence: TGTGCCAGCAGCATGGGCGGCAGACCCTACGAGCAGTACTTC.

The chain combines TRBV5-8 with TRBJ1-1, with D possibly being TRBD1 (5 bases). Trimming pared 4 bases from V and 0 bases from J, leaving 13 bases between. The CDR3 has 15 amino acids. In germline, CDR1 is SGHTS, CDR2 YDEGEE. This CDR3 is CASSADSALNTEAFF. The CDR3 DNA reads TGTGCCAGCAGCGCCGACAGCGCCTTGAACACTGAAGCTTTCTTT. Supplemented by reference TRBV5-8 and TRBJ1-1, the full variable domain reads EAGVTQSPTHLIKTRGQQATLRCSPISGHTSVYWYQQALGLGLQFLLWYDEGEERNRGNFPPRFSGRQFPNYSSELNVNALELEDSALYLCASSADSALNTEAFFGQGTRLTVV.

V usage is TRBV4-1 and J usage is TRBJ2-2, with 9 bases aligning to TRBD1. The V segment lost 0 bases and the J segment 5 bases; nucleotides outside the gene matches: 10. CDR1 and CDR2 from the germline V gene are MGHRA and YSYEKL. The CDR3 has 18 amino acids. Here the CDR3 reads CASSQDRNPGTGTGELFF. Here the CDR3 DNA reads TGCGCCAGCAGCCAAGATCGAAATCCCGGGACAGGGACCGGGGAGCTGTTTTTT.

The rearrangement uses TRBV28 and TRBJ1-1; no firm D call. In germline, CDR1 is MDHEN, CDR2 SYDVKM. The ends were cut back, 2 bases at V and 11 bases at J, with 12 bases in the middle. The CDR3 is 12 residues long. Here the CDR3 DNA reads TGTGCCAGCAGTTTAGTCGGGGAATCGGCTTTCTTT. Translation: CASSLVGESAFF.

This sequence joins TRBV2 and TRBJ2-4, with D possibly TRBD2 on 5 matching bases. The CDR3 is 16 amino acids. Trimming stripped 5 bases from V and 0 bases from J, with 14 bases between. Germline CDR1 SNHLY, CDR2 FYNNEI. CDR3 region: CASSLEGILAKNIQYF. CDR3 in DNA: TGTGCCAGCAGTCTCGAGGGTATCCTAGCCAAAAACATTCAGTACTTC.

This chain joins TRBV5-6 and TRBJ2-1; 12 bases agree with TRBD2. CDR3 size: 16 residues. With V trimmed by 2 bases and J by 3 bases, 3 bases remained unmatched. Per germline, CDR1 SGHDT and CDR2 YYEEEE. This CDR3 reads CASSFWTSGVYNEQFF. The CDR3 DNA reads TGTGCCAGCAGCTTCTGGACTAGCGGGGTCTACAATGAGCAGTTCTTC.

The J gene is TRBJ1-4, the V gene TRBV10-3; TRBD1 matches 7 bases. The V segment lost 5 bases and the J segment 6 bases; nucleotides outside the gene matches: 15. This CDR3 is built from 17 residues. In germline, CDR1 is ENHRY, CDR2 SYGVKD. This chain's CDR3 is CAISTETGTVGDEKLFF. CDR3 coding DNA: TGTGCCATCAGTACCGAGACAGGGACAGTCGGGGATGAAAAACTGTTTTTT.

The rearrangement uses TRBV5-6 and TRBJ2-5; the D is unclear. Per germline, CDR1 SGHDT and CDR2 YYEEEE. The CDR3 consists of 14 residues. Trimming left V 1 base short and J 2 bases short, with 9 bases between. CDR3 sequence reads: CASSLHVGQETQYF. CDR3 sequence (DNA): TGTGCCAGCAGCTTGCACGTGGGGCAAGAGACCCAGTACTTC.

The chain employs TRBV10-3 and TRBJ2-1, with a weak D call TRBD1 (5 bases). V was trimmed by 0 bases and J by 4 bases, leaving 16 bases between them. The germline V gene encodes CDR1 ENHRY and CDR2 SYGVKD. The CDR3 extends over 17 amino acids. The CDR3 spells CAISESGKGVIYNEQFF. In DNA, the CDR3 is TGTGCCATCAGTGAGTCGGGTAAAGGGGTGATTTACAATGAGCAGTTCTTC.

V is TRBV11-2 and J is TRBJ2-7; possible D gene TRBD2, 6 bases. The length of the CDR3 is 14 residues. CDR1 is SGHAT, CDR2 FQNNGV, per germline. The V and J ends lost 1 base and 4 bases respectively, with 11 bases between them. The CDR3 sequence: CASSLAGVAYEQYF. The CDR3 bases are TGTGCCAGCAGCTTAGCGGGAGTGGCGTACGAGCAGTACTTC.

CDR3 nucleotide sequence: TGTGCCTGGAATCGGGAAGCAAATTCACCCCTCCACTTT. This codes for CAWNREANSPLHF. V and J are TRBV30 and TRBJ1-6; no reliable D call. Trimming shortened V by 4 bases and J by 7 bases, and 11 bases separated the two germline ends. Germline V gives CDR1 GTSNPN, CDR2 SVGIG (reference sequence). The CDR3 totals 13 residues.

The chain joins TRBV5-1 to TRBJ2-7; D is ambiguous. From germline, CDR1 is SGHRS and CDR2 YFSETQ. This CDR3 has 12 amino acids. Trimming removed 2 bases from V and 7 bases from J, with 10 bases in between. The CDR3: CASSFELPEQYF. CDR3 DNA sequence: TGCGCCAGCAGCTTCGAATTGCCGGAGCAGTACTTC.

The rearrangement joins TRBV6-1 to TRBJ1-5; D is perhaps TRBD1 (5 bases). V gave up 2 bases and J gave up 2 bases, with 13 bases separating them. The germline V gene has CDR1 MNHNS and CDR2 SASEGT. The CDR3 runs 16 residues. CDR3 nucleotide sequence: TGTGCCAGCAGTGAACAGGGCGCGAGTGGCAATCAGCCCCAGCATTTT. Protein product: CASSEQGASGNQPQHF.

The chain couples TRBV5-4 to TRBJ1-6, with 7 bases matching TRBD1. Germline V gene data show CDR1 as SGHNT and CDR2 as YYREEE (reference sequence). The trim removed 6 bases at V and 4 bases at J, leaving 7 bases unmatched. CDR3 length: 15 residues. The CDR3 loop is CASTQGTAYNSPLHF. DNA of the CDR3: TGTGCCAGCACGCAAGGGACAGCTTATAATTCACCCCTCCACTTT.

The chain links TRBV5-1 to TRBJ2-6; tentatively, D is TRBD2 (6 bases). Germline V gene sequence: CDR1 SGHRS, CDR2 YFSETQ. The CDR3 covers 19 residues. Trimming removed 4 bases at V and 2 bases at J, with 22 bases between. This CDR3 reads CASSHAGGVSSAGANVLTF. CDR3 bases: TGCGCCAGCAGCCACGCCGGGGGAGTATCCTCAGCTGGGGCCAACGTCCTGACTTTC.

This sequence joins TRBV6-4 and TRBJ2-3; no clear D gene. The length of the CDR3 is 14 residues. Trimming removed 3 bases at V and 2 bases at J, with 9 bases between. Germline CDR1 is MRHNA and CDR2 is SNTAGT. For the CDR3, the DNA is TGTGCCAGCAGTGAGGGCGGCGACACAGATACGCAGTATTTT. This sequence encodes CASSEGGDTDTQYF.

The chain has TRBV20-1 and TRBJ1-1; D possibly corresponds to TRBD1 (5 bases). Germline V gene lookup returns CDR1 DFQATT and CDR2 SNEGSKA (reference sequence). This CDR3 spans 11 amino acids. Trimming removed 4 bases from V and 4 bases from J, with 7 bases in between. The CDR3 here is CSAIGTTEAFF. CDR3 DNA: TGCAGTGCTATCGGGACCACTGAAGCTTTCTTT.

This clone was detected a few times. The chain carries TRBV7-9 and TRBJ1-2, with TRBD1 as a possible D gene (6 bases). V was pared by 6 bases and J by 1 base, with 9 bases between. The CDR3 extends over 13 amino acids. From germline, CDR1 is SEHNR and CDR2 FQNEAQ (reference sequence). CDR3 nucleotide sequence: TGTGCCAGCAGGGTGGACAGTAACTATGGCTACACCTTC. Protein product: CASRVDSNYGYTF.

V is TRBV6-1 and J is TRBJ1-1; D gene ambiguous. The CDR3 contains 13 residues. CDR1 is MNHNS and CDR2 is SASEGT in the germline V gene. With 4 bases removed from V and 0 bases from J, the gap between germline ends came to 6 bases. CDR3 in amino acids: CASSGEMNTEAFF. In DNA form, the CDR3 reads TGTGCCAGCAGTGGAGAGATGAACACTGAAGCTTTCTTT.